Below are 20 T cell receptor beta chains sequenced from a single sample in a study of cytomegalovirus exposure and HLA in healthy donors. Use of 60 Vbeta and 13 Jbeta primers characterized the PCR. Data came from immunoSEQ multiplex PCR; TCRdb stores just in-frame clones and leaves some out. The data show around 110,000 clones, roughly 83% seen once. Sequenced material: PBMCs. The receptor set was obtained from a man aged 25 to 40 in good health and CMV-seropositive.

The chain has TRBV7-8 and TRBJ2-7; perhaps TRBD2 as D (6 bases). Germline-derived CDR1 and CDR2 are SGHVS and FQNEAQ. The CDR3 loop spans 14 amino acids. Trimming left V 1 base short and J 3 bases short, with 10 bases between. Here the CDR3 DNA reads TGTGCCAGCAGCTTAGGCGGGACTGACTACGAGCAGTACTTC. Translating gives CASSLGGTDYEQYF.

The chain has TRBV5-1 and TRBJ1-1; D perhaps matches TRBD1 (6 bases). Germline values: CDR1 SGHRS, CDR2 YFSETQ. The CDR3 is made up of 18 amino acids. The V end was cut by 0 bases, the J end by 0 bases, with 18 bases between. In DNA form, the CDR3 reads TGCGCCAGCAGCTTGGGACAGGCCCTCCGAGACCTGAACACTGAAGCTTTCTTT. The encoded protein is CASSLGQALRDLNTEAFF.

The genes are TRBV6-5 and TRBJ2-5, with a weak D call TRBD1 (6 bases). CDR1 and CDR2 (germline): MNHEY, SVGAGI. There are 15 residues in the CDR3. Trimming removed 5 bases from V and 2 bases from J, with 15 bases in between. CDR3 nucleotides: TGTGCCAGCAGTAGGACAGCAGCGCGACAAGAGACCCAGTACTTC. This translates into CASSRTAARQETQYF.

The chain joins TRBV4-1 to TRBJ2-7; 8 bases match TRBD2. The length of the CDR3 is 17 residues. The junction had 14 bases not matched to a gene; V was cut back by 4 bases and J by 3 bases. Germline CDR1 and CDR2: MGHRA and YSYEKL. The CDR3 coding sequence is TGCGCCAGCAGCCTTGAAGGACGGGGGGGACTCGGCTACGAGCAGTACTTC. Its protein is CASSLEGRGGLGYEQYF.

V gene TRBV4-1 combines with J gene TRBJ1-1, with D tentatively TRBD1 (5 bases). The V end was cut by 3 bases, the J end by 5 bases, with 16 bases between. Germline assignment: CDR1 MGHRA and CDR2 YSYEKL. CDR3 size: 15 residues. The CDR3 bases are TGCGCCAGCAGCCAGGCGGGGAGGGGTTTAACTGAAGCTTTCTTT. Protein sequence: CASSQAGRGLTEAFF.

This clone appeared a few times. The chain combines TRBV4-2 with TRBJ2-1, with 8 bases identical to TRBD2. Germline lookup yields CDR1 LGHNA and CDR2 YNFKEQ. This CDR3 is built from 15 residues. V lost 4 bases to trimming and J lost 6 bases; unmatched junction nucleotides: 8. CDR3 bases: TGTGCCAGCAGCCCCAGAGACGGGAGGGCCAATGAGCAGTTCTTC. Translation gives CASSPRDGRANEQFF.

The J gene is TRBJ2-3, the V gene TRBV7-2; 7 bases align to TRBD2. Germline V gives CDR1 SGHTA, CDR2 FQGNSA. With 2 bases clipped from V and 5 bases from J, the junction kept 7 bases outside the gene matches. The length of the CDR3 is 15 residues. CDR3 DNA: TGTGCCAGCAGCTTATACCGGGGGGTTGTAGATACGCAGTATTTT. It specifies CASSLYRGVVDTQYF.

This clone was picked up a small number of times. V and J are TRBV5-1 and TRBJ2-1, with TRBD2 matching over 12 bases. The V gene's germline CDR1 is SGHRS and CDR2 YFSETQ. The CDR3 extends over 15 amino acids. Trimming removed 3 bases from V and 8 bases from J; junction bases left unmatched: 6. CDR3 nucleotides: TGCGCCAGCAGCTCGACTAGCGGGAGTATCTATGAGCAGTTCTTC. Translation: CASSSTSGSIYEQFF.

This clone was seen a handful of times. J is TRBJ2-7 and V is TRBV5-4, with 8 positions matching TRBD2. The junction had 3 bases not matched to a gene; V was cut back by 4 bases and J by 0 bases. The length of the CDR3 is 14 residues. Germline CDR1 and CDR2: SGHNT and YYREEE (reference sequence). CDR3: CASSLRGASYEQYF. CDR3 DNA: TGTGCCAGCAGCCTGCGGGGGGCCTCCTACGAGCAGTACTTC.

As regards this clone: The junction departs from germline at one end; a sequencing error may be responsible. The chain combines TRBV29-1 with TRBJ1-1; 8 bases line up with TRBD1. Germline V gives CDR1 SQVTM, CDR2 ANQGSEA. This CDR3 comprises 12 residues. The CDR3 region is CSADRGLTEALF. CDR3 in DNA: TGCAGCGCCGACAGGGGTTTGACTGAAGCTCTCTTT.

This clone turned up a few times. The J gene is TRBJ2-2, the V gene TRBV27, with 9 bases aligning to TRBD1. Trimming removed 4 bases from V and 6 bases from J; junction bases left unmatched: 6. CDR3 size: 15 residues. Germline V gene data show CDR1 as MNHEY and CDR2 as SMNVEV (reference sequence). In DNA form, the CDR3 reads TGTGCCAGCAGTTCCCAAGGGGACAGGGCCGGGGAGCTGTTTTTT. Translation: CASSSQGDRAGELFF.

Turning to this clone: Compared with germline, one end of the junction differs, possibly owing to a read error. The gene calls are TRBV9 and TRBJ2-4; TRBD2 matches 9 bases. Germline V lookup: CDR1 SGDLS, CDR2 YYNGEE. The CDR3 covers 19 residues. The CDR3 sequence: CASSVGGVAGVSGENSQYF. CDR3 nucleotides: TGTGCCAGCAGCGTAGGGGGGGTAGCGGGAGTCTCAGGGGAAAACAGTCAGTACTTC. Supplemented by reference TRBV9 and TRBJ2-4, the full variable domain reads DSGVTQTPKHLITATGQRVTLRCSPRSGDLSVYWYQQSLDQGLQFLIQYYNGEERAKGNILERFSAQQFPDLHSELNLSSLELGDSALYFCASSVGGVAGVSGENSQYFGAGTRLSVL.

This rearrangement joins TRBV14 to TRBJ2-1; 9 bases are a match to TRBD2. The CDR3 totals 16 residues. The J segment lost 6 bases and the V segment lost 7 bases, leaving 13 bases of the junction unmatched. The germline V gene has CDR1 SGHDN and CDR2 FVKESK. The CDR3 DNA reads TGTGCCAGCACCACTTTCGATAGCGGGAGTGGCAATGAGCAGTTCTTC. Its translation is CASTTFDSGSGNEQFF.

The chain couples TRBV6-5 to TRBJ1-2; unclear D gene. Deletions cut 2 bases from V and 1 base from J, with 5 bases between. CDR1 is MNHEY, CDR2 SVGAGI, per germline. The CDR3 loop spans 13 amino acids. CDR3 in amino acids: CASSYTGNYGYTF. The CDR3 DNA sequence: TGTGCCAGCAGTTACACGGGTAACTATGGCTACACCTTC.

The J gene is TRBJ2-6, the V gene TRBV9; D ambiguous. V was trimmed by 6 bases and J by 2 bases, leaving 9 bases between them. Germline assignment: CDR1 SGDLS and CDR2 YYNGEE. This CDR3 is built from 14 residues. In DNA form, the CDR3 reads TGTGCCAGCACGACCGAGGCTGGGGCCAACGTCCTGACTTTC. Encoded protein: CASTTEAGANVLTF.

V usage is TRBV5-8 and J usage is TRBJ1-5; D is ambiguous. CDR1 SGHTS and CDR2 YDEGEE come from the germline V gene. The CDR3 totals 17 residues. The germline V and J ends were trimmed by 4 bases and 0 bases, with 17 bases remaining between them. CDR3 residues: CASSTWVARDSNQPQHF. CDR3 nucleotide sequence: TGTGCCAGCAGCACTTGGGTCGCTCGGGATAGCAATCAGCCCCAGCATTTT. Full variable domain (remainder filled in from reference TRBV5-8 and TRBJ1-5): EAGVTQSPTHLIKTRGQQATLRCSPISGHTSVYWYQQALGLGLQFLLWYDEGEERNRGNFPPRFSGRQFPNYSSELNVNALELEDSALYLCASSTWVARDSNQPQHFGDGTRLSIL.

In regard to this clone: The junction differs from germline at one of its ends, possibly a read error. The V gene is TRBV7-9, the J gene TRBJ2-3, with 11 bases that match TRBD2. The CDR3 length is 17 residues. The germline V gene encodes CDR1 SEHNR and CDR2 FQNEAQ (reference sequence). The CDR3 sequence: CSSSLAGGPVHADTQYF. The CDR3 nucleotides are TGTTCCAGCAGCTTAGCGGGGGGGCCGGTACACGCAGATACGCAGTATTTT.

The CDR3 here is CASSLGTGSNTGELFF. CDR3 DNA: TGTGCCAGCAGCTTGGGGACAGGATCGAACACCGGGGAGCTGTTTTTT. The chain is built from TRBV11-3 and TRBJ2-2, with 8 bases fitting TRBD1. The CDR3 has 16 residues. The J segment lost 0 bases and the V segment lost 3 bases, leaving 3 bases of the junction unmatched. Germline V lookup: CDR1 SGHNT, CDR2 YENEEA.

There are a few counts of this clone. This chain connects TRBV6-6 to TRBJ2-2; 8 bases fit TRBD1. The germline gives CDR1 MNHNY, CDR2 SVGAGI (reference sequence). V lost 2 bases and J lost 1; bases outside the gene matches: 0. There are 15 residues in the CDR3. CDR3 nucleotide sequence: TGTGCCAGCAGTTACGGACAGGGGAACACCGGGGAGCTGTTTTTT. Protein product: CASSYGQGNTGELFF.

This clone was detected only a few times. The chain's CDR3 is CASSLDRSSYNEQFF. DNA for the CDR3: TGTGCCAGCAGTTTGGACAGAAGCTCCTACAATGAGCAGTTCTTC. The chain is built from TRBV27 and TRBJ2-1, with D possibly matching TRBD1 (6 bases). Germline assignment: CDR1 MNHEY and CDR2 SMNVEV (reference sequence). Trimming cost V 3 bases and J 0 bases, with 9 bases left between them. CDR3 length: 15 amino acids.